These 5 T cell receptor beta chains originate from one sample sequenced in a study of monozygotic twins with inflammatory bowel disease. TCRdb reanalyzed the 5' RACE reads and collapses them to one entry per CDR3 protein, without DNA. The sample table includes fewer than 350,000 distinct CDR3 sequences. Material for sequencing was blood. These receptors were obtained from a human donor with ulcerative colitis or Crohn's disease, or a healthy co-twin of an affected twin (not recorded which).

V gene TRBV7-9 combines with J gene TRBJ1-6; lacking DNA, the TRBD1 call made by TCRdb goes unchecked. Germline CDR1 SEHNR, CDR2 FQNEAQ (reference sequence). The CDR3 covers 14 residues. CDR3 region: CASSFDSLSSPLHF.

V usage is TRBV24-1 and J usage is TRBJ2-4; checking the TCRdb D call of TRBD1 is not possible without DNA. The CDR3 length is 16 residues. Germline loops: CDR1 KGHDR, CDR2 SFDVKD. The CDR3 sequence is CATSDSSGGAKNIQYF.

This chain connects TRBV14 to TRBJ2-1. CDR1 and CDR2 (germline): SGHDN, FVKESK. This CDR3 region has 13 residues. The CDR3 sequence is CASSQQRYNEQFF.

This chain uses TRBV28 with TRBJ2-2. The length of the CDR3 is 15 residues. CDR1 MDHEN and CDR2 SYDVKM come from the germline V gene. CDR3 region: CASRRTFLDTGELFF. The entire variable domain, with the rest obtained from reference TRBV28 and TRBJ2-2, is as follows: DVKVTQSSRYLVKRTGEKVFLECVQDMDHENMFWYRQDPGLGLRLIYFSYDVKMKEKGDIPEGYSVSREKKERFSLILESASTNQTSMYLCASRRTFLDTGELFFGEGSRLTVL.

The chain uses TRBV29-1 and TRBJ2-3. Germline assignment: CDR1 SQVTM and CDR2 ANQGSEA. The CDR3 contains 13 residues. The CDR3 loop reads CSAHPTSTDTQYF.